One sample yielded the 22 T cell receptor beta chains listed below, sequenced in a study of beta chain features in type 1 diabetes (dated by TCRdb to the late 2010s). On the study overall, not on this receptor specifically: A moderate but significant shortening of TCRB CDR3 length was observed in type 1 diabetes patients in all four CD4+ subsets.

The antigens these receptors bind are not known. Receptor amplification or capture employed the immunoSEQ multiplex PCR assay. All of the isolated RNA was reverse transcribed with the High Capacity cDNA Reverse Transcription Kit, so expressed TCRB transcripts were sequenced. TCRdb took this table from immuneACCESS and kept in-frame rearrangements with V and J called. Such tables lack part of the clones; where checked against another copy, unresolved V genes explain under half of the gap, and the rest is unexplained. In all, the sample holds about 47,000 clones, and around 40% of those were seen once. Together, the top ten hold approximately 0.13% of the sample. Sequencing input: stem cell memory CD4+ T cells from blood. The label giving this sample's cell subset or site can be read as: stem cell-like memory CD4+ T cells. All receptors derive from a man younger than 45 with type 1 diabetes.

This chain uses TRBV5-4 with TRBJ2-1, with 13 bases fitting TRBD2. Trimming cost V 2 bases and J 8 bases; bases outside gene matches: 10. The CDR3 is made up of 17 amino acids. Germline assignment: CDR1 SGHNT and CDR2 YYREEE (reference sequence). CDR3 nucleotides: TGTGCCAGCAGCTTTACACTAGCGGGAGGGGGAACGGATGAGCAGTTCTTC. This translates into CASSFTLAGGGTDEQFF. Full variable domain (rest looked up from reference TRBV5-4 and TRBJ2-1): ETGVTQSPTHLIKTRGQQVTLRCSSQSGHNTVSWYQQALGQGPQFIFQYYREEENGRGNFPPRFSGLQFPNYSSELNVNALELDDSALYLCASSFTLAGGGTDEQFFGPGTRLTVL.

V usage is TRBV2 and J usage is TRBJ2-5; possibly TRBD1 for D (5 bases). V dropped 7 bases and J dropped 7 bases, with 10 bases sitting between them. The germline CDR1 and CDR2 sequences are SNHLY and FYNNEI. This CDR3 contains 11 residues. CDR3 loop: CASTQGGTQYF. The CDR3 nucleotides are TGTGCCAGCACGCAGGGCGGGACCCAGTACTTC.

In DNA form, the CDR3 reads TGCGCCAGCAGCCACGGGACTAGCGGCACAGATACGCAGTATTTT. It yields the protein CASSHGTSGTDTQYF. This rearrangement joins TRBV5-1 to TRBJ2-3, with 10 bases fitting TRBD2. The CDR3 contains 15 residues. J was trimmed by 1 base and V by 4 bases; bases with no gene match: 3. Per germline, CDR1 SGHRS and CDR2 YFSETQ.

The gene calls are TRBV13 and TRBJ2-3; TRBD2 agrees at 12 bases. The V and J ends lost 5 bases and 4 bases, in that order; junction bases with no gene match: 13. The CDR3 is 18 residues long. CDR1 and CDR2 from the germline V gene are PRHDT and FYEKMQ (reference sequence). CDR3 coding DNA: TGTGCCAGCAGCCCAACCCCGACTAGCGGGAGTGAGGCAGATACGCAGTATTTT. It specifies CASSPTPTSGSEADTQYF.

This clone was detected a few times. This chain connects TRBV7-2 to TRBJ2-1; 12 positions match TRBD2. The CDR3 has 15 residues. Germline V lookup: CDR1 SGHTA, CDR2 FQGNSA. The J segment lost 4 bases and the V segment lost 5 bases, leaving 3 bases of the junction unmatched. The CDR3 protein is CASSVGLAGYNEQFF. For the CDR3, the DNA is TGTGCCAGCAGCGTAGGACTAGCGGGATACAATGAGCAGTTCTTC.

This clone was counted between two and nine times. The chain combines TRBV19 with TRBJ2-1; the D gene is possibly TRBD1 (7 bases). This CDR3 region has 18 residues. Germline V gene lookup returns CDR1 LNHDA and CDR2 SQIVND (reference sequence). Trimming took off 5 bases at V and 2 bases at J, with 22 bases between the two ends. CDR3 region: CASSYRGTTGNPYNEQFF. CDR3 sequence (DNA): TGTGCCAGTAGTTACCGCGGGACGACAGGGAACCCCTACAATGAGCAGTTCTTC.

This rearrangement joins TRBV7-9 to TRBJ2-3; 7 positions match TRBD2. Per the germline V gene, CDR1 is SEHNR and CDR2 is FQNEAQ (reference sequence). V trimming: 3 bases; J trimming: 5 bases; junction bases outside the gene matches: 5. This CDR3 comprises 14 residues. CDR3 in amino acids: CASSLAGVGDTQYF. DNA of the CDR3: TGTGCCAGCAGCTTGGCGGGAGTAGGAGATACGCAGTATTTT.

This sequence joins TRBV5-1 and TRBJ2-2; 7 bases agree with TRBD2. The V gene's germline CDR1 is SGHRS and CDR2 YFSETQ. V was pared by 2 bases and J by 0 bases, with 4 bases of the junction left unmatched. The CDR3 is made up of 16 amino acids. CDR3 nucleotides: TGCGCCAGCAGCTTAATCCTAGCGGCGAACACCGGGGAGCTGTTTTTT. Residues: CASSLILAANTGELFF.

This clone was counted between two and nine times. The genes are TRBV28 and TRBJ2-7; 10 nucleotides line up with TRBD1. V gave up 10 bases and J gave up 5 bases; unmatched junction bases: 8. The CDR3 runs to 13 residues. Germline CDR1 and CDR2: MDHEN and SYDVKM. The CDR3 reads CATLTGTGDEQYF. CDR3 bases: TGTGCCACCTTGACCGGGACAGGGGACGAGCAGTACTTC.

The V gene is TRBV19, the J gene TRBJ2-7, with D perhaps TRBD2 (6 bases). Per germline, CDR1 LNHDA and CDR2 SQIVND (reference sequence). The CDR3 is 13 residues long. Trimming removed 3 bases at V and 0 bases at J, with 6 bases between. CDR3 bases: TGTGCCAGTAGTATCGGGAGCTCCTACGAGCAGTACTTC. Protein sequence: CASSIGSSYEQYF.

The chain recombines TRBV27 with TRBJ2-1; no clear D gene. CDR1 MNHEY and CDR2 SMNVEV come from the germline V gene (reference sequence). This CDR3 is 16 amino acids long. V was pared by 4 bases and J by 1 base, with 14 bases between. CDR3 loop: CASSSSTKLSYNEQFF. CDR3 nucleotides: TGTGCCAGCAGTTCCTCTACTAAACTTTCCTACAATGAGCAGTTCTTC.

V usage is TRBV19 and J usage is TRBJ1-5, with D possibly being TRBD1 (6 bases). This CDR3 spans 14 amino acids. The germline gives CDR1 LNHDA, CDR2 SQIVND (reference sequence). V was cut by 3 bases and J by 4 bases, with 10 bases left in between. The CDR3 DNA follows: TGTGCCAGTAGTATGGGGGCCTTAAATCAGCCCCAGCATTTT. Its translation is CASSMGALNQPQHF.

This clone was found a few times. This chain links TRBV5-1 with TRBJ2-2, with 10 bases fitting TRBD2. Germline V gene sequence: CDR1 SGHRS, CDR2 YFSETQ. This CDR3 contains 17 residues. The V segment lost 3 bases and the J segment 5 bases; nucleotides outside the gene matches: 10. The chain's CDR3 is CASSSTLAGAGTGELFF. In nucleotides, the CDR3 is TGCGCCAGCAGCTCCACCCTAGCGGGAGCAGGGACCGGGGAGCTGTTTTTT.

The sample holds a few counts of this clone. V and J are TRBV28 and TRBJ2-5; the match to TRBD2 covers 14 bases. The germline V gene encodes CDR1 MDHEN and CDR2 SYDVKM. The CDR3 has 18 amino acids. The junction had 9 bases not matched to a gene; V was cut back by 4 bases and J by 2 bases. CDR3: CASSSSTSGRDLQETQYF. The CDR3 nucleotides are TGTGCCAGCAGTTCCTCGACTAGCGGGAGGGACTTGCAAGAGACCCAGTACTTC.

This clone was seen a handful of times. The rearrangement links TRBV18 to TRBJ2-2; 8 nucleotides match TRBD2. The germline gives CDR1 KGHSH, CDR2 LQKENI. The CDR3 runs to 15 residues. V lost 2 bases to trimming and J lost 9 bases; unmatched junction nucleotides: 8. CDR3 bases: TGTGCCAGCTCACCAGCAGGGACTAGAAGGCGGGAGCTGTTTTTT. Amino acids: CASSPAGTRRRELFF.

The chain has TRBV5-1 and TRBJ2-2, with 14 bases lining up with TRBD2. Trimming cost V 4 bases and J 6 bases; bases outside gene matches: 2. The CDR3 totals 15 residues. Germline V CDR1 and CDR2: SGHRS, YFSETQ. The DNA for the CDR3 is TGCGCCAGCAGCCCGGGACTAGCGGGAGCCGGGGAGCTGTTTTTT. Its translation is CASSPGLAGAGELFF.

This clone showed up just a few times. The V gene is TRBV7-8, the J gene TRBJ2-5; the D gene is possibly TRBD2 (6 bases). V was pared by 5 bases and J by 7 bases, with 11 bases between. From germline, CDR1 is SGHVS and CDR2 FQNEAQ. This CDR3 region has 12 residues. The CDR3 here is CASSRDFGTQYF. In DNA form, the CDR3 reads TGTGCCAGCAGCAGGGACTTCGGGACCCAGTACTTC.

This clone has just one count. The chain uses TRBV4-1 and TRBJ2-1; 9 positions match TRBD2. The CDR3 has 16 amino acids. Germline V lookup: CDR1 MGHRA, CDR2 YSYEKL. After removal of 1 base from V and 5 bases from J, the junction contained 6 bases not matched to a gene. In nucleotides, the CDR3 is TGCGCCAGCAGCCAAGTTCCTAGCGGGGCTAACAATGAGCAGTTCTTC. Amino acids: CASSQVPSGANNEQFF.

The chain links TRBV2 to TRBJ2-3; a weak D match, TRBD2 (6 bases). The CDR3 totals 15 residues. The V end lost 7 bases, the J end lost 2 bases, and 16 bases lay between the germline ends. Germline CDR1 is SNHLY and CDR2 is FYNNEI. This CDR3 reads CASKVERVYTDTQYF. In DNA, the CDR3 is TGTGCCAGCAAGGTCGAGCGGGTGTACACAGATACGCAGTATTTT.

V gene TRBV18 combines with J gene TRBJ1-1, with a weak D call TRBD1 (6 bases). The germline V and J ends were trimmed by 4 bases and 8 bases, with 35 bases remaining between them. CDR1 is KGHSH and CDR2 is LQKENI in the germline V gene. The CDR3 totals 20 residues. The CDR3: CASSRSFSFVGTPYATEAFF. CDR3 nucleotides: TGTGCCAGCTCACGCAGTTTTAGTTTCGTCGGGACACCCTATGCAACGGAAGCTTTCTTT.

The rearrangement uses TRBV28 and TRBJ1-1, with 7 positions matching TRBD1. Germline V lookup: CDR1 MDHEN, CDR2 SYDVKM. The CDR3 consists of 15 residues. After removal of 3 bases from V and 5 bases from J, the junction contained 9 bases not matched to a gene. The CDR3 loop is CASSFEAGGRTEAFF. DNA for the CDR3: TGTGCCAGCAGTTTCGAGGCAGGGGGAAGGACTGAAGCTTTCTTT.

This clone has more than one count but fewer than ten. CDR3 coding DNA: TGTGCCAGCAGTTCTTGGCTTAGCGGGACCTACGAGCAGTACTTC. It encodes CASSSWLSGTYEQYF. This chain joins TRBV6-5 and TRBJ2-7; 8 nucleotides align to TRBD2. CDR1 and CDR2 from the germline V gene are MNHEY and SVGAGI. V was clipped by 4 bases and J by 2 bases; unmatched bases: 7. CDR3 length equals 15 residues.